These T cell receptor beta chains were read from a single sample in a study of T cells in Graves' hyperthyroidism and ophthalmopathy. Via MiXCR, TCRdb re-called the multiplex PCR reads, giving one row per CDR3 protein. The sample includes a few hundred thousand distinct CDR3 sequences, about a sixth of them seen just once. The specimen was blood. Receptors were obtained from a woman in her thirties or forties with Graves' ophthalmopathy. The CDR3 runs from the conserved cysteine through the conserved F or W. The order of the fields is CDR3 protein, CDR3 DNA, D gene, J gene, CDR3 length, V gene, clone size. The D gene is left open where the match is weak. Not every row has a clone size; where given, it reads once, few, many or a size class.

CDR3 protein: CASSYGQANTGELFF
CDR3 DNA: TGTGCCAGCAGTTATGGACAGGCGAACACCGGGGAGCTGTTTTTT
D gene: TRBD1
J gene: TRBJ2-2
CDR3 length: 15
V gene: TRBV6-2/TRBV6-3
clone size: many

CDR3 protein: CSVRGTAWETQYF
CDR3 DNA: TGCAGTGTACGAGGTACCGCCTGGGAGACCCAGTACTTC
D gene: -
J gene: TRBJ2-5
CDR3 length: 13
V gene: TRBV20-1
clone size: -

CDR3 protein: CASSVRVSTEAFF
CDR3 DNA: TGTGCCAGCAGCGTCAGGGTTTCCACTGAAGCTTTCTTT
D gene: -
J gene: TRBJ1-1
CDR3 length: 13
V gene: TRBV9
clone size: -

CDR3 protein: CSARANTGELFF
CDR3 DNA: TGCAGTGCTAGGGCAAACACCGGGGAGCTGTTTTTT
D gene: -
J gene: TRBJ2-2
CDR3 length: 12
V gene: TRBV20-1
clone size: few

CDR3 protein: CSSKQGPNEQFF
CDR3 DNA: TGCAGCTCCAAACAGGGGCCAAATGAGCAGTTCTTC
D gene: TRBD1
J gene: TRBJ2-1
CDR3 length: 12
V gene: TRBV29-1
clone size: many

CDR3 protein: CASSGTSGAPAEVNQYF
CDR3 DNA: TGTGCCAGCAGCGGGACTAGCGGGGCTCCAGCAGAGGTAAACCAGTACTTC
D gene: TRBD2
J gene: TRBJ2-5
CDR3 length: 17
V gene: TRBV6-1
clone size: few

CDR3 protein: CASSLRGLAGGHNEQFF
CDR3 DNA: TGTGCCAGCAGCTTACGGGGGCTAGCGGGGGGCCACAATGAGCAGTTCTTC
D gene: TRBD2
J gene: TRBJ2-1
CDR3 length: 17
V gene: TRBV7-2
clone size: -

CDR3 protein: CASSLMGPTGELFF
CDR3 DNA: TGTGCCAGCAGTTTAATGGGCCCCACCGGGGAGCTGTTTTTT
D gene: -
J gene: TRBJ2-2
CDR3 length: 14
V gene: TRBV27
clone size: -

CDR3 protein: CASSASGPYGYTF
CDR3 DNA: TGTGCCAGCAGCGCGTCGGGGCCGTATGGCTACACCTTC
D gene: -
J gene: TRBJ1-2
CDR3 length: 13
V gene: TRBV9
clone size: -

CDR3 protein: CSALTGALNYGYTF
CDR3 DNA: TGCAGCGCCCTCACGGGAGCCCTTAACTATGGCTACACCTTC
D gene: -
J gene: TRBJ1-2
CDR3 length: 14
V gene: TRBV29-1
clone size: -

CDR3 protein: CASSPRNGNEKLFF
CDR3 DNA: TGTGCCAGCTCACCTCGCAATGGTAATGAAAAACTGTTTTTT
D gene: -
J gene: TRBJ1-4
CDR3 length: 14
V gene: TRBV18
clone size: few

CDR3 protein: CASSESRVFETQYF
CDR3 DNA: TGTGCCAGCAGTGAATCAAGGGTGTTCGAGACCCAGTACTTC
D gene: -
J gene: TRBJ2-5
CDR3 length: 14
V gene: TRBV25-1
clone size: -

CDR3 protein: CSARPGETQYF
CDR3 DNA: TGCAGTGCTAGACCGGGGGAGACCCAGTACTTC
D gene: -
J gene: TRBJ2-5
CDR3 length: 11
V gene: TRBV20-1
clone size: -

CDR3 protein: CASSLAPLAGGSNEQFF
CDR3 DNA: TGCGCCAGCAGCTTGGCCCCACTAGCGGGAGGAAGCAATGAGCAGTTCTTC
D gene: TRBD2
J gene: TRBJ2-1
CDR3 length: 17
V gene: TRBV5-1
clone size: many

CDR3 protein: CASSERARSGTGNTEAFF
CDR3 DNA: TGTGCCAGCAGTGAGCGAGCCCGCAGCGGGACGGGGAACACTGAAGCTTTCTTT
D gene: -
J gene: TRBJ1-1
CDR3 length: 18
V gene: TRBV2
clone size: many

CDR3 protein: CATSTPGTVQETQYF
CDR3 DNA: TGTGCCACCAGCACCCCCGGGACAGTTCAAGAGACCCAGTACTTC
D gene: TRBD1
J gene: TRBJ2-5
CDR3 length: 15
V gene: TRBV15
clone size: few

CDR3 protein: CAIRDANSRNSPLHF
CDR3 DNA: TGTGCCATCAGAGACGCCAATTCTCGCAATTCACCCCTCCACTTT
D gene: -
J gene: TRBJ1-6
CDR3 length: 15
V gene: TRBV10-3
clone size: -

CDR3 protein: CASGPPESTGVNEQFF
CDR3 DNA: TGTGCTAGTGGCCCCCCCGAATCGACAGGGGTCAATGAGCAGTTCTTC
D gene: TRBD1
J gene: TRBJ2-1
CDR3 length: 16
V gene: TRBV12-5
clone size: many

CDR3 protein: CASSSDRAEEFF
CDR3 DNA: TGTGCCAGCAGTTCGGACAGGGCCGAGGAGTTCTTC
D gene: TRBD1
J gene: TRBJ2-1
CDR3 length: 12
V gene: TRBV2
clone size: many

CDR3 protein: CASSASGGETQYF
CDR3 DNA: TGTGCCAGCAGTGCTAGCGGAGGGGAGACCCAGTACTTC
D gene: TRBD2
J gene: TRBJ2-5
CDR3 length: 13
V gene: TRBV6-4
clone size: many

CDR3 protein: CAWSSLAGGPQETQYF
CDR3 DNA: TGTGCCTGGAGTAGCCTAGCGGGAGGCCCTCAAGAGACCCAGTACTTC
D gene: TRBD2
J gene: TRBJ2-5
CDR3 length: 16
V gene: TRBV30
clone size: many

CDR3 protein: CSVHPRGTGGDGGYTF
CDR3 DNA: TGCAGCGTCCACCCGAGGGGGACAGGGGGCGACGGAGGCTACACCTTC
D gene: TRBD1
J gene: TRBJ1-2
CDR3 length: 16
V gene: TRBV29-1
clone size: few

CDR3 protein: CSARGAGGPGEQYF
CDR3 DNA: TGCAGTGCTCGAGGAGCGGGAGGGCCCGGGGAGCAGTACTTC
D gene: TRBD2
J gene: TRBJ2-7
CDR3 length: 14
V gene: TRBV20-1
clone size: many

CDR3 protein: CASGRGVQETQYF
CDR3 DNA: TGTGCCAGCGGGCGGGGGGTCCAAGAGACCCAGTACTTC
D gene: TRBD2
J gene: TRBJ2-5
CDR3 length: 13
V gene: TRBV2
clone size: -

CDR3 protein: CASTQGGGPIDHEQFF
CDR3 DNA: TGTGCCAGCACCCAAGGAGGGGGGCCAATTGACCATGAGCAGTTCTTC
D gene: -
J gene: TRBJ2-1
CDR3 length: 16
V gene: TRBV7-3
clone size: many

CDR3 protein: CASSLDGGEQFF
CDR3 DNA: TGTGCCAGCAGCTTAGATGGGGGCGAGCAGTTCTTC
D gene: -
J gene: TRBJ2-1
CDR3 length: 12
V gene: TRBV7-9
clone size: few

CDR3 protein: CASRSTGTLYNEQFF
CDR3 DNA: TGCGCCAGCAGATCAACCGGGACTCTCTACAATGAGCAGTTCTTC
D gene: -
J gene: TRBJ2-1
CDR3 length: 15
V gene: TRBV5-1
clone size: -

CDR3 protein: CSANLPGQGVYNEQFF
CDR3 DNA: TGCAGTGCCAACCTTCCGGGACAGGGGGTCTACAATGAGCAGTTCTTC
D gene: TRBD1
J gene: TRBJ2-1
CDR3 length: 16
V gene: TRBV20-1
clone size: -

CDR3 protein: CASSPTGNMNTEAFF
CDR3 DNA: TGTGCCAGCAGTCCTACGGGAAACATGAACACTGAAGCTTTCTTT
D gene: -
J gene: TRBJ1-1
CDR3 length: 15
V gene: TRBV12-3/TRBV12-4
clone size: many